This T cell receptor (beta chain) was recorded in a study of neurological immune-mediated disorders. MiXCR was run by TCRdb on the 5' RACE reads, yielding one entry per CDR3 protein. The sample contains around 37,000 distinct CDR3 sequences, 11% of which appear only once. This sample's time point: technical triplicate 1. Ten or more counts support this clonotype. This CDR3 region has 12 residues. V was clipped by 10 bases and J by 6 bases, with 15 bases between them. In germline, CDR1 is SNHLY, CDR2 FYNNEI. The sample taken for sequencing was PBMCs. The TCR sequence derives from a man between 60 and 75 years old with HTLV-1-associated myelopathy (HAM/TSP). The chain links TRBV2 to TRBJ2-5, with D maybe TRBD2 (5 bases). The CDR3 DNA follows: TGTGCCACCCAAGGAGTAGCGCAGACCCAGTACTTC. Amino acid sequence: CATQGVAQTQYF.